This T cell receptor beta chain was recovered during a study of tumour-infiltrating T cells in Burkitt lymphoma. About the research overall: Survival, overall and progression-free, tracked with productive clonality.

In this sample, this clone turned up a few times. The CDR3 covers 13 residues. Per germline, CDR1 GTSNPN and CDR2 SVGIG (reference sequence). Trimming removed 1 base from V and 1 base from J, with 8 bases in between. The protocol was immunoSEQ multiplex PCR, while the TCRdb copy is restricted to in-frame clones and leaves out a portion. Among about 14,000 clones listed, about 33% were seen once. Sequencing was performed on tumor tissue. The chain has TRBV30 and TRBJ2-7; no clear D. This TCR derives from a human donor with diffuse large B-cell lymphoma. The CDR3 here is CAWSEGRSYEQYF. DNA for the CDR3: TGTGCCTGGAGTGAGGGCAGATCCTACGAGCAGTACTTC.